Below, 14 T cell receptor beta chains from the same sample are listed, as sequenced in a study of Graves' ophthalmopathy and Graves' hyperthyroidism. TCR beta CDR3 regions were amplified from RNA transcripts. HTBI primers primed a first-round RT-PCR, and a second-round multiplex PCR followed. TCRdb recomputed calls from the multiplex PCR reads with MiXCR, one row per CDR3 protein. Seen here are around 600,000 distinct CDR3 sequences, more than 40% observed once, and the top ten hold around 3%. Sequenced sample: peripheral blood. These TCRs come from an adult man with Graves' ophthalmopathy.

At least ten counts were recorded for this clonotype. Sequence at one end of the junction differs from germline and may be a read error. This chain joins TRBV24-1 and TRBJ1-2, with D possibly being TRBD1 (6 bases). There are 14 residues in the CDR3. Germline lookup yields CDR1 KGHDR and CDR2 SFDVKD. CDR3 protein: CAASDRTANYGYTF. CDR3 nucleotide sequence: TGTGCCGCCAGTGATCGGACAGCTAACTATGGCTACACCTTC.

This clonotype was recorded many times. The chain's CDR3 is CASSFRDRRFSNQPQHF. CDR3 DNA sequence: TGTGCCAGCAGTTTTAGGGACAGGCGTTTTAGCAATCAGCCCCAGCATTTT. The chain employs TRBV7-2 and TRBJ1-5; 8 nucleotides match TRBD1. The V gene's germline CDR1 is SGHTA and CDR2 FQGNSA. The V and J ends lost 6 bases and 0 bases, in that order; junction bases with no gene match: 10. The CDR3 loop spans 17 amino acids.

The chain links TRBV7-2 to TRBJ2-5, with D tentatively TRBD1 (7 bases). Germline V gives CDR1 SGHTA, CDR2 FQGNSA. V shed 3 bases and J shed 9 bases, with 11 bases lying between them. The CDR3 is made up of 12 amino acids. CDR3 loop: CASSFQGEAQYF. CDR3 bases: TGTGCCAGCAGCTTCCAGGGGGAGGCCCAGTACTTC.

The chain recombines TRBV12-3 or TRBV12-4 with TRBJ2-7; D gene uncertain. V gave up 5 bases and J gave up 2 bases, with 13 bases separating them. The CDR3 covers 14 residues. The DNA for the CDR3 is TGTGCCAGCAGTCCCAAGGGTCAGGCCTACGAGCAGTACTTC. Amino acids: CASSPKGQAYEQYF.

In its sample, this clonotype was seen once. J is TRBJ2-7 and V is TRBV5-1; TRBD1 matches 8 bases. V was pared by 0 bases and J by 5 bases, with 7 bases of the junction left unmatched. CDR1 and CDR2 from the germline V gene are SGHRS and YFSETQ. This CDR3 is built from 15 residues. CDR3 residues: CASSLDGTGSHEQYF. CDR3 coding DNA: TGCGCCAGCAGCTTGGACGGGACAGGTTCCCACGAGCAGTACTTC.

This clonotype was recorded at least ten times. The CDR3 DNA reads TGTGCCAGCAGCTCGTCTCGACAGGGGCTGGGGACTGAAGCTTTCTTT. Its protein is CASSSSRQGLGTEAFF. V gene TRBV7-8 combines with J gene TRBJ1-1; 8 bases agree with TRBD1. The CDR3 contains 16 residues. Germline lookup yields CDR1 SGHVS and CDR2 FQNEAQ. J lost 5 bases, V lost 4 bases, and 12 bases had no gene match.

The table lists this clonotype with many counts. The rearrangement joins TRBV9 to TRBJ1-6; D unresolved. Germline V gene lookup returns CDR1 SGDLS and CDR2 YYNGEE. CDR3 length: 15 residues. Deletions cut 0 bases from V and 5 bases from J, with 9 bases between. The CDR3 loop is CASSVGLGNNSPLHF. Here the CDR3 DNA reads TGTGCCAGCAGCGTAGGGTTAGGGAATAATTCACCCCTCCACTTT. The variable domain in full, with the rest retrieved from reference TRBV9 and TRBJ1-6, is DSGVTQTPKHLITATGQRVTLRCSPRSGDLSVYWYQQSLDQGLQFLIQYYNGEERAKGNILERFSAQQFPDLHSELNLSSLELGDSALYFCASSVGLGNNSPLHFGNGTRLTVT.

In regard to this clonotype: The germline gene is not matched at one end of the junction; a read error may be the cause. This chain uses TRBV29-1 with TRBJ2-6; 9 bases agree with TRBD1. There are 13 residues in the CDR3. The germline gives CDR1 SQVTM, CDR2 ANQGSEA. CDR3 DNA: TGCAGCGTTGACAGGACAGGGGCTAACGTCCTGACTTTC. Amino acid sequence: CSVDRTGANVLTF.

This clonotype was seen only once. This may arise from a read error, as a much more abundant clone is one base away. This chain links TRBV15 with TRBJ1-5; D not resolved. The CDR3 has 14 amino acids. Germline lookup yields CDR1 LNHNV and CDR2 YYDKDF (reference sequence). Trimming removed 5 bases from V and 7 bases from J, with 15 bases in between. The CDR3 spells CATSQGQGLQPQHF. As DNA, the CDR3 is TGTGCCACCAGCCAAGGCCAAGGGCTCCAGCCCCAGCATTTT.

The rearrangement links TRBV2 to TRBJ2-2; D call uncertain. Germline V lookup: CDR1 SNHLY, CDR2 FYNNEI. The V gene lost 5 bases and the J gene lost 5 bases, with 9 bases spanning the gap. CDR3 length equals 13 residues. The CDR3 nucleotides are TGTGCCAGCAGTACACACCCTACCGGGGAGCTGTTTTTT. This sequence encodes CASSTHPTGELFF.

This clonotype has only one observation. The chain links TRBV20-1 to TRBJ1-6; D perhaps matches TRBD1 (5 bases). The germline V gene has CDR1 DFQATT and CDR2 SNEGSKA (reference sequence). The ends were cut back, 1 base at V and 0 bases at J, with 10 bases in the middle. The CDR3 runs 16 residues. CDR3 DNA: TGCAGTGCTAGAGCTTACAGGAGCTCCTATAATTCACCCCTCCACTTT. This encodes CSARAYRSSYNSPLHF.

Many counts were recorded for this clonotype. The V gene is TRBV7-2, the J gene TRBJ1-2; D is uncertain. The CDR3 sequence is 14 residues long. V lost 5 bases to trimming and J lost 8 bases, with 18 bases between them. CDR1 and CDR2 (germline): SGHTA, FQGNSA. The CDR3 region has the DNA TGTGCCAGCAGCCAGACTCCCCCGTCTAGGGGCTACACCTTC. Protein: CASSQTPPSRGYTF.

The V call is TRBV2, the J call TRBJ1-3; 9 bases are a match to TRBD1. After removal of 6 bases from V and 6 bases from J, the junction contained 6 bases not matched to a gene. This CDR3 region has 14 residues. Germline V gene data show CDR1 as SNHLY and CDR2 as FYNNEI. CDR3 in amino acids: CASRHRDRENTIYF. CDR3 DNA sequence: TGTGCCAGCAGGCACCGGGACAGGGAAAACACCATATATTTT.

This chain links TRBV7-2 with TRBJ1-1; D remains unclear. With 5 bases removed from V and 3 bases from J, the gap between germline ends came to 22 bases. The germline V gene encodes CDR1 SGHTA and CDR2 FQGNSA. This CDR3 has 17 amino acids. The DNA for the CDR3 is TGTGCCAGCAGCACTAGCGGAGCCTACGAGCAGTACACTGAAGCTTTCTTT. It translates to CASSTSGAYEQYTEAFF.